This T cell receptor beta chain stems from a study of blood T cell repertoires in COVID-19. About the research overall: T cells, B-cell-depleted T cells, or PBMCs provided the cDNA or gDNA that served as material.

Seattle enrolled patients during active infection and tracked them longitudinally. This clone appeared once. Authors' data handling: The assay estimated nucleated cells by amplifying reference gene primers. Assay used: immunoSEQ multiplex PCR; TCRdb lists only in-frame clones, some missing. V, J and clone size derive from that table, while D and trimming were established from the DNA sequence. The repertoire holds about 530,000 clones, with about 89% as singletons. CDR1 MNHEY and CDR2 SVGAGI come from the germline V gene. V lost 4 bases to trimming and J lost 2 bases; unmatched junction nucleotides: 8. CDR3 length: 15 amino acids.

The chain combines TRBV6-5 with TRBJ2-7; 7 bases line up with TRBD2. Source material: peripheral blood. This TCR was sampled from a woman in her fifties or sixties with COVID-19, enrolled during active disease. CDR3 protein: CASSFQRGSAYEQYF. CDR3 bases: TGTGCCAGCAGTTTCCAGCGGGGCAGCGCCTACGAGCAGTACTTC.